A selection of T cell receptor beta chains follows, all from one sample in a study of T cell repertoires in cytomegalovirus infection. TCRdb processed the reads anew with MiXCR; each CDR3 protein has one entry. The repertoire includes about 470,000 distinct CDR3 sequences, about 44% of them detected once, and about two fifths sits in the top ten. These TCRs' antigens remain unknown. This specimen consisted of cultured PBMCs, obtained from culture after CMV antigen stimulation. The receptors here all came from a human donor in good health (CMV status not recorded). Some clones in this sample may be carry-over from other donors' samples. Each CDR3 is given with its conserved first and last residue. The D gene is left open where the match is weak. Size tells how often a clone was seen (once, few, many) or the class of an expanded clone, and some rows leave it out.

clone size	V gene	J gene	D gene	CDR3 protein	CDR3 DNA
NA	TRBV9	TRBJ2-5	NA	CASSVGASIQETQYF	TGTGCCAGCAGCGTAGGTGCTAGCATTCAAGAGACCCAGTACTTC
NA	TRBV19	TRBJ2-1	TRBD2	CASRGREGLYNEQFF	TGTGCCAGTAGAGGACGGGAGGGCCTATACAATGAGCAGTTCTTC
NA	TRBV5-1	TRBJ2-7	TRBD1	CASSESGQSTYEQYF	TGCGCCAGCAGCGAATCGGGACAGTCCACCTACGAGCAGTACTTC
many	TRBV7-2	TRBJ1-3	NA	CASSPGDGRSGNTIYF	TGTGCCAGCAGTCCTGGGGATGGTCGCTCTGGAAACACCATATATTTT
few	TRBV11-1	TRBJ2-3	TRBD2	CASRAPGLAATDTQYF	TGTGCCAGCAGGGCGCCGGGACTAGCGGCCACAGATACGCAGTATTTT
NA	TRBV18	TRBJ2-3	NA	CASSLGLPTYTDTQYF	TGTGCCAGCTCACTGGGACTTCCGACCTACACAGATACGCAGTATTTT
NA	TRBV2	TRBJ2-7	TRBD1	CASSFSRDRVYEQYF	TGTGCCAGCAGTTTTTCGCGGGACAGGGTCTACGAGCAGTACTTC
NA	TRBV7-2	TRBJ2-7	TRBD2	CASSLAYGGAYEQYF	TGTGCCAGCAGCTTAGCGTACGGGGGGGCGTACGAGCAGTACTTC
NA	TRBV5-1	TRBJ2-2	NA	CASSLERGGTGELFF	TGCGCCAGCAGCTTGGAGAGGGGCGGCACCGGGGAGCTGTTTTTT
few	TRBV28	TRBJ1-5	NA	CASSLPRTALWIQPQHF	TGTGCCAGCAGCTTACCACGGACTGCACTCTGGATTCAGCCCCAGCATTTT
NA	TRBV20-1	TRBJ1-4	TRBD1	CSAADRGAATNEKLFF	TGCAGTGCCGCGGACAGGGGGGCTGCAACTAATGAAAAACTGTTTTTT
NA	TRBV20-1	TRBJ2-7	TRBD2	CRAGGSYEQYF	TGCAGAGCGGGGGGATCCTACGAGCAGTACTTC
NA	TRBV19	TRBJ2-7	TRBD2	CASGAGDSYEQYF	TGTGCGAGCGGCGCGGGGGATTCCTACGAGCAGTACTTC
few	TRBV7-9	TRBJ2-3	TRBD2	CASSFLSGISTDTQYF	TGTGCCAGCAGCTTCCTCAGCGGGATTAGCACAGATACGCAGTATTTT
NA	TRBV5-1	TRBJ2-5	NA	CASSLAGGQGGETQYF	TGCGCCAGCAGCTTGGCCGGAGGGCAGGGGGGAGAGACCCAGTACTTC
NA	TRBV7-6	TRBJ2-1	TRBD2	CASSSRTSSNEQFF	TGTGCCAGCAGCTCTCGGACTAGCAGCAATGAGCAGTTCTTC
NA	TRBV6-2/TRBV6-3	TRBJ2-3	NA	CARKRWAEHSTDTQYF	TGTGCCAGAAAGAGGTGGGCGGAACATTCCACAGATACGCAGTATTTT
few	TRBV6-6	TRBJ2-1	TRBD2	CASSQLAATNNEQFF	TGTGCCAGCAGCCAACTAGCGGCGACAAACAATGAGCAGTTCTTC
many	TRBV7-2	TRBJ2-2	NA	CASSLDSGTGELFF	TGTGCCAGCAGCTTAGACAGTGGCACCGGGGAGCTGTTTTTT
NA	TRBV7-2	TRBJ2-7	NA	CASSITGTGYEQYF	TGTGCCAGCAGCATCACAGGGACCGGTTACGAGCAGTACTTC
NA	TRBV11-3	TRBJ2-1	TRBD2	CASSLTGTSGNEQFF	TGTGCCAGCAGTCTAACCGGGACTAGCGGCAATGAGCAGTTCTTC
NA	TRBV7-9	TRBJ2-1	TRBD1	CASSLGTGGAWNEQFF	TGTGCCAGCAGCTTAGGGACAGGGGGCGCCTGGAATGAGCAGTTCTTC
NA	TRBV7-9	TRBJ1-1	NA	CASSLLEETEAFF	TGTGCCAGCAGCTTACTCGAGGAGACTGAAGCTTTCTTT
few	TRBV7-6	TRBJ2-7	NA	CASSLATTGGSYEQYF	TGTGCCAGCAGCTTAGCGACTACCGGTGGCTCCTACGAGCAGTACTTC
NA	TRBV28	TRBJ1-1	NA	CASSPHTDRPTEAFF	TGTGCCAGCAGCCCCCACACCGACAGACCCACTGAAGCTTTCTTT
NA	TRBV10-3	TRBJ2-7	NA	CAISEPTVGRGYYEQYF	TGTGCCATCAGTGAGCCCACGGTGGGGCGGGGTTACTACGAGCAGTACTTC
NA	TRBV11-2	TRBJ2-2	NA	CASSLDAGELFF	TGTGCCAGCAGCTTAGATGCCGGGGAGCTGTTTTTT
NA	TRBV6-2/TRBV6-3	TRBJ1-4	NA	CASSKNTGGEKLFF	TGTGCCAGCAGTAAGAATACAGGTGGTGAAAAACTGTTTTTT
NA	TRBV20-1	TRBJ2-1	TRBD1	CSATGGNEQFF	TGCAGTGCAACAGGGGGGAATGAGCAGTTCTTC
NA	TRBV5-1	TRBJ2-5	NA	CASSLAAADETQYF	TGCGCCAGCAGCTTGGCGGCAGCCGATGAGACCCAGTACTTC